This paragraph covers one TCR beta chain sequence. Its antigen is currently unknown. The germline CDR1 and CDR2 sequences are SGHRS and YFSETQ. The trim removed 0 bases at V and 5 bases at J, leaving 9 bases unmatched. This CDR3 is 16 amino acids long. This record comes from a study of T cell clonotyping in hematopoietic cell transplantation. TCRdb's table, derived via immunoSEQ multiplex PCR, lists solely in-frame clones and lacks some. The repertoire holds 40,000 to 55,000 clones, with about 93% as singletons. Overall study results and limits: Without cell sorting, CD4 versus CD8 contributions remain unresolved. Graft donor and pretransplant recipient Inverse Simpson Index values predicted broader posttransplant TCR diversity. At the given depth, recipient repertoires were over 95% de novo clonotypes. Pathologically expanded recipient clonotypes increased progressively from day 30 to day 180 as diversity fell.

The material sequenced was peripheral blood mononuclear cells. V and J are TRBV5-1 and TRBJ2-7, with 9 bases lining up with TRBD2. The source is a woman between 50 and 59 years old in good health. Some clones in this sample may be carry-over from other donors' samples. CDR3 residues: CASSLAGGGGADEQYF. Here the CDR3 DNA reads TGCGCCAGCAGCTTGGCGGGCGGCGGGGGGGCAGACGAGCAGTACTTC.